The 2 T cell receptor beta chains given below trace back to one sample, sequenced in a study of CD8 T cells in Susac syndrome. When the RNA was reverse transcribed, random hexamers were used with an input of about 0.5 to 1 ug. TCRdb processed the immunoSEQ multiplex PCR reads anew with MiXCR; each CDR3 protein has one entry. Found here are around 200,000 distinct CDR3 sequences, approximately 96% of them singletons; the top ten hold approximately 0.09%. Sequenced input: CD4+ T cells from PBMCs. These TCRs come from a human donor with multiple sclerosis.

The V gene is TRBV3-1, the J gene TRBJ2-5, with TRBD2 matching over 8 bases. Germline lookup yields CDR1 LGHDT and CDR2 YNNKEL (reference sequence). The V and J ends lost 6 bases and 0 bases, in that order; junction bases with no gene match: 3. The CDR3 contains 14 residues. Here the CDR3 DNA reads TGTGCCAGCAGAGTAGCGGGGAACCAAGAGACCCAGTACTTC. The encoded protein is CASRVAGNQETQYF.

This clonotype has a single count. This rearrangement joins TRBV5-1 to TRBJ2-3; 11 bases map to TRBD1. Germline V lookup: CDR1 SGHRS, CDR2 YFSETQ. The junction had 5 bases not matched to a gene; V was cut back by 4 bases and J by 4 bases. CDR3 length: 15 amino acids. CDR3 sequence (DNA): TGCGCCAGCAGCCACGGACAGGGGGCATCAGATACGCAGTATTTT. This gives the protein CASSHGQGASDTQYF.